Below, 25 T cell receptor beta chains from the same sample are listed, as sequenced in a study of brain T cells in children with intractable seizures. Sequencing was performed with immunoSEQ multiplex PCR; in TCRdb, only in-frame clones are kept and a portion is missing. This table holds 65,000 to 85,000 clones, roughly 91% found once. Sequenced material: peripheral blood, taken at surgery. Source of these receptors: a boy younger than two with tuberous sclerosis and intractable seizures.

This clone has a single count. The rearrangement links TRBV5-1 to TRBJ1-1; TRBD1 agrees at 9 bases. The trim removed 0 bases at V and 4 bases at J, leaving 1 base unmatched. Looked up from germline, CDR1 is SGHRS and CDR2 is YFSETQ. The CDR3 has 14 residues. CDR3 DNA sequence: TGCGCCAGCAGCTTGGAGGGACAGGGCACTGAAGCTTTCTTT. Residues: CASSLEGQGTEAFF.

This rearrangement joins TRBV13 to TRBJ2-7, with D tentatively TRBD1 (5 bases). V lost 3 bases and J 2 bases, leaving 14 bases between the germline ends. The CDR3 consists of 15 residues. CDR1 is PRHDT and CDR2 is FYEKMQ in the germline V gene (reference sequence). The CDR3 loop reads CASSFRFVQAYEQYF. The CDR3 bases are TGTGCCAGCAGCTTCCGGTTTGTACAGGCCTACGAGCAGTACTTC.

J is TRBJ1-5 and V is TRBV9; D not resolved. The V and J ends lost 3 bases and 4 bases respectively, with 11 bases between them. The germline CDR1 and CDR2 sequences are SGDLS and YYNGEE. This CDR3 has 14 residues. The chain's CDR3 is CASSEHGENQPQHF. The CDR3 DNA is TGTGCCAGCAGCGAGCACGGGGAAAATCAGCCCCAGCATTTT.

This sequence joins TRBV19 and TRBJ2-3, with a tentative D call TRBD2 (5 bases). Trimming stripped 7 bases from V and 4 bases from J, with 12 bases between. The CDR3 spans 13 residues. Germline V gene data show CDR1 as LNHDA and CDR2 as SQIVND (reference sequence). CDR3 protein: CASNHNGADTQYF. For the CDR3, the DNA is TGTGCCAGTAACCATAACGGGGCAGATACGCAGTATTTT.

The chain couples TRBV5-4 to TRBJ1-2, with 10 bases aligning to TRBD1. Germline V gene data show CDR1 as SGHNT and CDR2 as YYREEE (reference sequence). The CDR3 runs to 15 residues. With V trimmed by 3 bases and J by 0 bases, 2 bases remained unmatched. In DNA form, the CDR3 reads TGTGCCAGCAGCTGGGACAGGGGTGCTAACTATGGCTACACCTTC. It yields the protein CASSWDRGANYGYTF. The variable domain in full, with the rest retrieved from reference TRBV5-4 and TRBJ1-2, is ETGVTQSPTHLIKTRGQQVTLRCSSQSGHNTVSWYQQALGQGPQFIFQYYREEENGRGNFPPRFSGLQFPNYSSELNVNALELDDSALYLCASSWDRGANYGYTFGSGTRLTVV.

The CDR3, as DNA: TGTGCCAGCAGCTTAAGGGAAGCTAATTCACCCCTCCACTTT. Encoded protein: CASSLREANSPLHF. This sequence joins TRBV11-2 and TRBJ1-6, with D unresolved. The germline V gene has CDR1 SGHAT and CDR2 FQNNGV. This CDR3 contains 14 residues. V was shortened by 2 bases and J by 6 bases, with 8 bases between the two germline ends.

The V call is TRBV3-1 (or the pseudogene TRBV3-2), the J call TRBJ2-2; the match to TRBD2 covers 9 bases. Per the germline V gene, CDR1 is LGHDT and CDR2 is YNNKEL (reference sequence). This CDR3 has 15 amino acids. Germline trimming cut 4 bases from V and 6 bases from J; bases unmatched to any gene: 6. CDR3 amino acids: CASSLPGLASGELFF. The CDR3 bases are TGTGCCAGCAGCCTACCGGGACTAGCTTCCGGGGAGCTGTTTTTT.

Here the CDR3 reads CASRPTATIMNTEAFF. The CDR3 DNA follows: TGTGCCAGCCGACCGACGGCTACAATCATGAACACTGAAGCTTTCTTT. This sequence joins TRBV7-9 and TRBJ1-1; no firm D call. The V end was cut by 8 bases, the J end by 0 bases, with 19 bases between. The CDR3 loop spans 16 amino acids. CDR1 and CDR2 from the germline V gene are SEHNR and FQNEAQ (reference sequence).

The rearrangement links TRBV24-1 to TRBJ2-7, with 8 positions matching TRBD1. The CDR3 consists of 17 residues. V shed 4 bases and J 2 bases; nucleotides not matched to a gene: 12. CDR1 KGHDR and CDR2 SFDVKD come from the germline V gene. The CDR3 DNA follows: TGTGCCACCAGTGACGAGACAGGGGTCGGTGTCCCCTACGAGCAGTACTTC. It yields the protein CATSDETGVGVPYEQYF.

The chain is built from TRBV9 and TRBJ1-1; a possible D gene is TRBD1 (6 bases). The CDR3 loop spans 16 amino acids. The V end was cut by 4 bases, the J end by 5 bases, with 21 bases between. Germline loops: CDR1 SGDLS, CDR2 YYNGEE. In DNA form, the CDR3 reads TGTGCCAGCAGCTCCTATGGGGGCCGGATGGGAACTGAAGCTTTCTTT. Its translation is CASSSYGGRMGTEAFF.

This sequence joins TRBV4-1 and TRBJ1-1; no firm D call. V lost 5 bases and J 3 bases, leaving 16 bases between the germline ends. The CDR3 length is 15 residues. CDR1 and CDR2 from the germline V gene are MGHRA and YSYEKL. The CDR3 region is CASSSFAWVDTEAFF. CDR3 bases: TGCGCCAGCAGCAGTTTCGCCTGGGTCGACACTGAAGCTTTCTTT.

This chain joins TRBV2 and TRBJ1-2, with TRBD1 as a possible D gene (6 bases). Germline-derived CDR1 and CDR2 are SNHLY and FYNNEI. V lost 6 bases and J lost 0, with 11 bases in between. The CDR3 loop spans 14 amino acids. The DNA of the CDR3 is TGTGCCAGCAGCCGACAGGAATCTAACTATGGCTACACCTTC. Translating it yields CASSRQESNYGYTF.

V gene TRBV7-3 combines with J gene TRBJ1-4, with 9 bases identical to TRBD1. CDR3 size: 15 residues. Trimming removed 5 bases from V and 8 bases from J; junction bases left unmatched: 9. Germline assignment: CDR1 SGHTA and CDR2 FQGTGA. The CDR3 is CASSKGDRDSEKLFF. DNA of the CDR3: TGTGCCAGCAGCAAAGGGGACAGGGATAGCGAAAAACTGTTTTTT.

The chain recombines TRBV7-9 with TRBJ1-2; D is undetermined. Germline CDR1 is SEHNR and CDR2 is FQNEAQ (reference sequence). The CDR3 has 13 amino acids. The V end was cut by 3 bases, the J end by 3 bases, with 8 bases between. For the CDR3, the DNA is TGTGCCAGCAGCTTCCCCCAGGACTATGGCTACACCTTC. Protein: CASSFPQDYGYTF.

This clone was seen once. V gene TRBV3-1 (or the pseudogene TRBV3-2) combines with J gene TRBJ1-4; 7 bases map to TRBD1. The CDR3 extends over 14 amino acids. V was pared by 5 bases and J by 7 bases, with 7 bases of the junction left unmatched. Germline CDR1 LGHDT, CDR2 YNNKEL (reference sequence). This CDR3 is CASSSTGEGEKLFF. The CDR3 nucleotides are TGTGCCAGCAGCTCCACAGGGGAGGGTGAAAAACTGTTTTTT.

This clone was observed once. V and J are TRBV6-5 and TRBJ1-2; no reliable D call. V lost 7 bases and J lost 7, with 10 bases in between. This CDR3 contains 11 residues. In germline, CDR1 is MNHEY, CDR2 SVGAGI. The CDR3 loop reads CASITNAGYTF. Here the CDR3 DNA reads TGTGCCAGCATCACCAACGCTGGCTACACCTTC.

V usage is TRBV5-4 and J usage is TRBJ2-5; D might be TRBD1 or TRBD2, each matching 5 bases. The length of the CDR3 is 14 residues. The V gene lost 4 bases and the J gene lost 1 base, with 11 bases spanning the gap. Germline-derived CDR1 and CDR2 are SGHNT and YYREEE (reference sequence). The CDR3 loop reads CASSATGTQETQYF. The CDR3 DNA reads as TGTGCCAGCAGCGCTACCGGGACCCAAGAGACCCAGTACTTC.

The chain has TRBV21-1 and TRBJ1-4. TRBV21-1 is a pseudogene. The length of the CDR3 is 16 residues. CDR3 DNA sequence: TGTGCCAGCAGCAAAAGGACCGGGGCGGCTAATGAAAAACTGTTTTTT. It translates to CASSKRTGAANEKLFF.

V gene TRBV7-9 combines with J gene TRBJ2-7, with unresolved D. Germline loops: CDR1 SEHNR, CDR2 FQNEAQ (reference sequence). The length of the CDR3 is 17 residues. Between the trimmed V and J ends, which lost 5 bases and 4 bases, there was a span of 24 bases. The CDR3 DNA reads TGTGCCAGCAGCCCGAGGTTCGTGTGGGCAGAGTCTTACGAGCAGTACTTC. Amino acid sequence: CASSPRFVWAESYEQYF.

The chain joins TRBV6-4 to TRBJ2-3, with 9 bases that match TRBD2. The CDR3 is 16 residues long. Trimming cost V 0 bases and J 5 bases; bases outside gene matches: 6. Germline CDR1 MRHNA, CDR2 SNTAGT. CDR3 sequence: CASSDSAGGHLDTQYF. The CDR3, as DNA: TGTGCCAGCAGTGACTCAGCGGGGGGCCATCTAGATACGCAGTATTTT.

The chain is built from TRBV19 and TRBJ2-3; TRBD2 might be the D (5 bases). This CDR3 region has 16 residues. CDR1 and CDR2 (germline): LNHDA, SQIVND (reference sequence). Trimming pared 2 bases from V and 2 bases from J, leaving 14 bases between. The CDR3 sequence: CASSIRSPAVTDTQYF. The CDR3 DNA is TGTGCCAGTAGTATAAGATCACCAGCGGTCACAGATACGCAGTATTTT.

V gene TRBV14 combines with J gene TRBJ2-2; D call uncertain. CDR1 and CDR2 from the germline V gene are SGHDN and FVKESK. The CDR3 totals 14 residues. V dropped 3 bases and J dropped 7 bases, with 12 bases sitting between them. CDR3 loop: CASSHYGSGGELFF. The CDR3 bases are TGTGCCAGCAGCCATTACGGGTCGGGCGGGGAGCTGTTTTTT.

V and J are TRBV2 and TRBJ1-1, with 8 nucleotides matching TRBD1. The CDR3 is made up of 15 amino acids. V was clipped by 7 bases and J by 0 bases; unmatched bases: 7. CDR1 and CDR2 (germline): SNHLY, FYNNEI. CDR3 sequence: CASNLGQGLNTEAFF. DNA for the CDR3: TGTGCCAGCAACTTAGGACAGGGACTGAACACTGAAGCTTTCTTT.

J is TRBJ1-1 and V is TRBV5-6; D remains ambiguous. The CDR3 is made up of 12 amino acids. Trimming shortened V by 0 bases and J by 8 bases, and 8 bases separated the two germline ends. Per germline, CDR1 SGHDT and CDR2 YYEEEE. The CDR3 is CASSLAGLEAFF. In nucleotides, the CDR3 is TGTGCCAGCAGCTTGGCCGGGCTGGAAGCTTTCTTT. The entire variable domain, with the rest obtained from reference TRBV5-6 and TRBJ1-1, is as follows: DAGVTQSPTHLIKTRGQQVTLRCSPKSGHDTVSWYQQALGQGPQFIFQYYEEEERQRGNFPDRFSGHQFPNYSSELNVNALLLGDSALYLCASSLAGLEAFFGQGTRLTVV.

The chain links TRBV7-9 to TRBJ2-7; 7 nucleotides align to TRBD1. The CDR3 extends over 14 amino acids. With V trimmed by 3 bases and J by 4 bases, 6 bases remained unmatched. Looked up from germline, CDR1 is SEHNR and CDR2 is FQNEAQ (reference sequence). The CDR3 coding sequence is TGTGCCAGCAGCTTGAGGGGGCGCATGTACGAGCAGTACTTC. This sequence encodes CASSLRGRMYEQYF.